The sequence of this T cell receptor (beta chain) was determined in a study of blood T cell repertoires in COVID-19. Study context: T cells, B-cell-depleted T cells, or PBMCs provided the cDNA or gDNA that served as material.

In the authors' workflow: Nucleated cell number was recorded as an estimate derived from reference gene primer amplification. Produced via immunoSEQ multiplex PCR; TCRdb's table is partial and in-frame only. The DNA gave D and trimming, while V, J and clone size come from that table. The data hold just over 35,000 clones, with 88% observed a single time. V dropped 8 bases and J dropped 7 bases, with 18 bases sitting between them. Germline CDR1 is GTSNPN and CDR2 is SVGIG (reference sequence). There are 12 residues in the CDR3. The chain recombines TRBV30 with TRBJ2-7; possible D gene TRBD1, 6 bases. Sequencing input: peripheral blood. The sequence was obtained from a human donor in a cohort sampled during active COVID-19. CDR3 nucleotides: TGTGCCCACTCCCGGGACACGGGAGAGCAGTACTTC. Its translation: CAHSRDTGEQYF.